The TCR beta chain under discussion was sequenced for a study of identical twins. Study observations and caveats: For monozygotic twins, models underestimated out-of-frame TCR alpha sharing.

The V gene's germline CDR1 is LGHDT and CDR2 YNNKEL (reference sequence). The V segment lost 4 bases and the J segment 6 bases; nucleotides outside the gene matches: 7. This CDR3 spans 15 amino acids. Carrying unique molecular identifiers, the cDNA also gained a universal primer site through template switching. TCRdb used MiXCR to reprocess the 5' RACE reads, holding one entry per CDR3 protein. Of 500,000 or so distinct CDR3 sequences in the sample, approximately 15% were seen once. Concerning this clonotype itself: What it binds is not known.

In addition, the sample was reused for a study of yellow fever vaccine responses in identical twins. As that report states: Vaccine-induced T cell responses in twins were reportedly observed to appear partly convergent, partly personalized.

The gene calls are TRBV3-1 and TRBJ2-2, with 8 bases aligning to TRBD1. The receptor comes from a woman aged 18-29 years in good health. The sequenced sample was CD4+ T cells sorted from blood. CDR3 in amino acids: CASSLQGARAGELFF. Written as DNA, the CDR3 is TGTGCCAGCAGCCTCCAGGGGGCAAGGGCCGGGGAGCTGTTTTTT.